These 15 T cell receptor beta chains were sequenced from one sample in a study of blood T cell repertoires in COVID-19. Measured with immunoSEQ multiplex PCR; TCRdb has only the in-frame clones, and not every one. The data contain around 260,000 clones, about 80% of them seen just once; the ten biggest clones take up around a tenth. Sequenced input: peripheral blood. These receptor sequences come from a woman aged 50 to 65 who had recovered from COVID-19.

This CDR3 is CASSQAEVWGYTF. For the CDR3, the DNA is TGTGCCAGCTCACAAGCGGAGGTGTGGGGCTACACCTTC. The V call is TRBV18, the J call TRBJ1-2; D gene uncertain. The CDR3 runs to 13 residues. The V gene's germline CDR1 is KGHSH and CDR2 LQKENI. V lost 4 bases and J lost 8, with 14 bases in between.

The rearrangement joins TRBV6-5 to TRBJ2-1, with 7 bases matching TRBD2. The germline V gene encodes CDR1 MNHEY and CDR2 SVGAGI. CDR3 length equals 15 residues. V gave up 4 bases and J gave up 0 bases; unmatched junction bases: 3. The CDR3 DNA reads as TGTGCCAGCAGTTCTAGCGGATTCTCCTACAATGAGCAGTTCTTC. Translation: CASSSSGFSYNEQFF.

V and J are TRBV9 and TRBJ2-1; a weak D match, TRBD2 (6 bases). This CDR3 comprises 14 residues. Trimming shortened V by 6 bases and J by 0 bases, and 10 bases separated the two germline ends. Per germline, CDR1 SGDLS and CDR2 YYNGEE. CDR3 amino acids: CASKAGDSYNEQFF. The CDR3 DNA follows: TGTGCCAGCAAAGCGGGTGACTCCTACAATGAGCAGTTCTTC.

This chain uses TRBV28 with TRBJ2-5; 7 bases fit TRBD2. Germline CDR1 MDHEN, CDR2 SYDVKM. The length of the CDR3 is 15 residues. The V segment lost 5 bases and the J segment 2 bases; nucleotides outside the gene matches: 8. In DNA form, the CDR3 reads TGTGCCAGCAGTCCTCCCGGGGAGGGACAAGAGACCCAGTACTTC. It codes for CASSPPGEGQETQYF.

V is TRBV6-2 or TRBV6-3 and J is TRBJ2-3; a weak D match, TRBD2 (6 bases). Per the germline V gene, CDR1 is MNHEY and CDR2 is SVGEGT. Trimming cost V 2 bases and J 0 bases, with 12 bases left between them. This CDR3 has 16 residues. DNA for the CDR3: TGTGCCAGCAGTTACGCGGCGGAGGGAAGCACAGATACGCAGTATTTT. It yields the protein CASSYAAEGSTDTQYF.

The chain joins TRBV2 to TRBJ1-2; TRBD1 matches 9 bases. The length of the CDR3 is 14 residues. Trimming removed 6 bases from V and 1 base from J; junction bases left unmatched: 3. Germline CDR1 reads SNHLY; CDR2 reads FYNNEI. CDR3 amino acids: CASSDRGFNYGYTF. The CDR3 DNA is TGTGCCAGCAGCGACAGGGGGTTTAACTATGGCTACACCTTC.

This clone showed up just once. V and J are TRBV5-1 and TRBJ2-2; 11 bases are a match to TRBD1. CDR1 is SGHRS, CDR2 YFSETQ, per germline. V lost 2 bases and J lost 1; bases outside the gene matches: 1. CDR3 size: 16 residues. The CDR3 region has the DNA TGCGCCAGCAGCTTTGGGACAGGGGGGAACACCGGGGAGCTGTTTTTT. This translates into CASSFGTGGNTGELFF.

A single count supports this clone. The V call is TRBV24-1, the J call TRBJ2-5; 8 bases map to TRBD1. CDR3 length: 16 amino acids. The germline CDR1 and CDR2 sequences are KGHDR and SFDVKD. Germline trimming cut 3 bases from V and 1 base from J; bases unmatched to any gene: 6. Written as DNA, the CDR3 is TGTGCCACCAGTGATCTCGGACAGGGAGGCCAAGAGACCCAGTACTTC. It is translated as CATSDLGQGGQETQYF.

Concerning this clone itself: This specimen includes other DNA sequences encoding the same CDR3. The CDR3 here is CASSLEGPGGGYTF. The CDR3, as DNA: TGTGCCAGCAGTTTAGAGGGGCCGGGGGGGGGCTACACCTTC. The rearrangement uses TRBV28 and TRBJ1-2; possible D gene TRBD1, 5 bases. Per germline, CDR1 MDHEN and CDR2 SYDVKM. The CDR3 consists of 14 residues. The V and J ends lost 2 bases and 8 bases respectively, with 15 bases between them.

The chain couples TRBV6-2 or TRBV6-3 to TRBJ2-1, with D tentatively TRBD2 (6 bases). V was cut by 7 bases and J by 8 bases, with 21 bases left in between. This CDR3 comprises 15 residues. Germline V gene data show CDR1 as MNHEY and CDR2 as SVGEGT. CDR3 DNA: TGTGCCAGCATCCCGAGGCAACTAGCAATCCATGAGCAGTTCTTC. Its protein product is CASIPRQLAIHEQFF.

The chain employs TRBV19 and TRBJ2-1; 9 nucleotides align to TRBD2. The CDR3 covers 15 residues. Germline trimming cut 1 base from V and 4 bases from J; bases unmatched to any gene: 2. Germline V gives CDR1 LNHDA, CDR2 SQIVND (reference sequence). The CDR3 nucleotides read TGTGCCAGTAGTATAGGAGCGGGGGGTTACAATGAGCAGTTCTTC. It encodes CASSIGAGGYNEQFF.

The rearrangement uses TRBV2 and TRBJ2-1; D might be TRBD2 (6 bases). The V and J ends lost 6 bases and 0 bases respectively, with 12 bases between them. Per the germline V gene, CDR1 is SNHLY and CDR2 is FYNNEI. The length of the CDR3 is 15 residues. This chain's CDR3 is CASRPQAGSYNEQFF. The CDR3 region has the DNA TGTGCCAGCAGACCTCAAGCGGGCTCCTACAATGAGCAGTTCTTC.

The chain recombines TRBV6-2 or TRBV6-3 with TRBJ2-7; D is unresolved. Per the germline V gene, CDR1 is MNHEY and CDR2 is SVGEGT. The CDR3 has 12 residues. Trimming took 2 bases from V and 2 from J, leaving 4 bases between them. The CDR3 sequence: CASSYQAYEQYF. The CDR3 nucleotides are TGTGCCAGCAGTTACCAGGCCTACGAGCAGTACTTC.

This chain uses TRBV28 with TRBJ1-6, with TRBD1 as a possible D gene (5 bases). The CDR3 consists of 17 residues. CDR1 and CDR2 (germline): MDHEN, SYDVKM. The ends were cut back, 5 bases at V and 0 bases at J, with 14 bases in the middle. The CDR3 loop is CASSTTTDSSYNSPLHF. The CDR3 bases are TGTGCCAGCAGTACAACCACTGACAGCTCCTATAATTCACCCCTCCACTTT.

The chain couples TRBV7-2 to TRBJ2-7, with D perhaps TRBD1 (5 bases). The V gene's germline CDR1 is SGHTA and CDR2 FQGNSA. The CDR3 is 15 residues long. The V and J ends lost 5 bases and 0 bases respectively, with 14 bases between them. Written as DNA, the CDR3 is TGTGCCAGCAGCGAAGGGGCAGCTAGCTCCTACGAGCAGTACTTC. Its protein product is CASSEGAASSYEQYF.